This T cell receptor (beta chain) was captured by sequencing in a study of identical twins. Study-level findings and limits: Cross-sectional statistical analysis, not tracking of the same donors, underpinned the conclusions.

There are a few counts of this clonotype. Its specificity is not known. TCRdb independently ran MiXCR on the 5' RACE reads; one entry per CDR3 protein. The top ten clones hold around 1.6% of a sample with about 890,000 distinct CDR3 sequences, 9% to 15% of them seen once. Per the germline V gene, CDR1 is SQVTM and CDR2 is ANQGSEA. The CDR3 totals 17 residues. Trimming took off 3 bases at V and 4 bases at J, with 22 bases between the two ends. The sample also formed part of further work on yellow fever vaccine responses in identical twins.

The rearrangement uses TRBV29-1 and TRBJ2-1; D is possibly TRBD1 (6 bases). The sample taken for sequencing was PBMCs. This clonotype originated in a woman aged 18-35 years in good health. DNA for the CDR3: TGCAGCGTTGAGGGGACCCAAGGTACAGGGAGATACAATGAGCAGTTCTTC. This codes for CSVEGTQGTGRYNEQFF.